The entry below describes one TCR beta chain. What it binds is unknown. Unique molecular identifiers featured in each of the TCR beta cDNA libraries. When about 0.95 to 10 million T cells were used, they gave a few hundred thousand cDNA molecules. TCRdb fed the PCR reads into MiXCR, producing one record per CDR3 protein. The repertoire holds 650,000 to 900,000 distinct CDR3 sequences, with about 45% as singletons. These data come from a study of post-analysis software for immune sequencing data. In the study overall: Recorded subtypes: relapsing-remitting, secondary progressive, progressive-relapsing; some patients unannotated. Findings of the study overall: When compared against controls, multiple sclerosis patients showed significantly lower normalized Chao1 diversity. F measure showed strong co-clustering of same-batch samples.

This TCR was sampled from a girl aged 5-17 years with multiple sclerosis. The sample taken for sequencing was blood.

The CDR3 protein is CASSPRTSLANEQYF. DNA of the CDR3: TGTGCCAGCAGCCCGCGGACTAGCTTGGCCAACGAGCAGTACTTC. The J gene is TRBJ2-4, the V gene TRBV11-2, with 8 bases identical to TRBD2. The DNA end favors TRBJ2-7, so the J call may be wrong. This CDR3 region has 15 residues. Germline CDR1 reads SGHAT; CDR2 reads FQNNGV.